This T cell receptor beta chain is from a study of cytomegalovirus exposure and HLA in healthy donors. Study-wide findings and caveats: A few chains tied to CMV proved CMV antigen-specific in vitro. A list of 150 to 200 TCR beta chains associated with cytomegalovirus was given.

This clone was seen once. Its specificity is unknown. Generated by immunoSEQ multiplex PCR, the TCRdb table keeps only in-frame clones and is missing some. Of 50,000 to 80,000 clones listed, roughly 89% are singletons. Source material: PBMCs. The clonotype was recovered from a woman between 18 and 29 years old in good health and CMV-seronegative.

CDR3 bases: TGTGCCAGCAGCTTAGGCAGGGTGGGGGCCCTAAAAGAGACCCAGTACTTC. Its translation is CASSLGRVGALKETQYF. This sequence joins TRBV7-3 and TRBJ2-5, with a tentative D call TRBD1 (6 bases). V lost 2 bases and J lost 3, with 19 bases in between. The CDR3 spans 17 residues. Germline V gives CDR1 SGHTA, CDR2 FQGTGA.